This T cell receptor (beta chain) was identified during a study of shared clonotypes between healthy human individuals. General study results and limits: Memory subsets generally showed smaller estimated richness than naive subsets did.

The CDR3 length is 14 residues. Germline loops: CDR1 LNHNV, CDR2 YYDKDF (reference sequence). V lost 0 bases and J 4 bases, leaving 9 bases between the germline ends. Details on this clone: Its specificity is not known.

All participating donors were Caucasian adults from Nashville, Tennessee. The assay was immunoSEQ multiplex PCR, and TCRdb's table has in-frame clones only and misses some. The sample carries 2.5 million or so clones, roughly 92% recorded once. This receptor was identified in a man between 18 and 35 years old in good health. Sequenced material: naive CD4+ T cells sorted from blood. Subset here: CD45RA+ positively selected. The genes are TRBV15 and TRBJ1-1, with a possible D match to TRBD1 (5 bases). The CDR3 DNA sequence: TGTGCCACCAGCAGAGATGCCCAGGGCACTGAAGCTTTCTTT. As protein: CATSRDAQGTEAFF.